The 14 T cell receptor beta chains in this list originate from one sample, sequenced in a study of blood T cell repertoires in COVID-19. Clones were read by immunoSEQ multiplex PCR, and TCRdb kept only the in-frame ones, dropping some. The sample consists of some 160,000 clones, over 80% of them appearing once. Sequenced sample: peripheral blood. These receptors were taken from a woman older than 75 with COVID-19, enrolled during active disease.

This clone was seen only once. The rearrangement joins TRBV28 to TRBJ1-1, with TRBD1 matching over 7 bases. Germline V CDR1 and CDR2: MDHEN, SYDVKM. V shed 1 base, J shed 4 bases, and the junction held 3 bases outside the gene matches. The CDR3 length is 14 residues. CDR3 residues: CASSLSQGVTEAFF. The CDR3 bases are TGTGCCAGCAGTTTATCCCAGGGGGTCACTGAAGCTTTCTTT. Together with reference TRBV28 and TRBJ1-1, the CDR3 gives the full variable domain: DVKVTQSSRYLVKRTGEKVFLECVQDMDHENMFWYRQDPGLGLRLIYFSYDVKMKEKGDIPEGYSVSREKKERFSLILESASTNQTSMYLCASSLSQGVTEAFFGQGTRLTVV.

J is TRBJ2-1 and V is TRBV10-3; 12 positions match TRBD2. There are 16 residues in the CDR3. CDR1 and CDR2 (germline): ENHRY, SYGVKD. Losses at the gene ends were 5 bases for V and 6 bases for J; bases not matched to a gene: 8. The CDR3: CAISTSSGGASNEQFF. In DNA form, the CDR3 reads TGTGCCATCAGTACATCTAGCGGGGGGGCCTCCAATGAGCAGTTCTTC.

The chain couples TRBV2 to TRBJ1-5; D gene unclear. V lost 3 bases, J lost 0 bases, and 6 bases lay in between. The CDR3 is 14 residues long. Germline CDR1 SNHLY, CDR2 FYNNEI. The DNA for the CDR3 is TGTGCCAGCAGTGAGTTTTATAGCAATCAGCCCCAGCATTTT. Its translation is CASSEFYSNQPQHF.

The chain employs TRBV2 and TRBJ2-3; D call uncertain. V was trimmed by 7 bases and J by 0 bases, leaving 5 bases between them. The CDR3 is 12 residues long. Germline assignment: CDR1 SNHLY and CDR2 FYNNEI. CDR3 amino acids: CASTLSTDTQYF. The CDR3 DNA follows: TGTGCCAGCACATTGAGCACAGATACGCAGTATTTT.

CDR3 nucleotide sequence: TGTGCCAGCTCACAGCTGGAGACTAACTATGGCTACACCTTC. Protein sequence: CASSQLETNYGYTF. The genes are TRBV18 and TRBJ1-2; D remains ambiguous. Germline V lookup: CDR1 KGHSH, CDR2 LQKENI. Deletions cut 4 bases from V and 0 bases from J, with 9 bases between. This CDR3 spans 14 amino acids.

V and J are TRBV5-1 and TRBJ2-2; 8 nucleotides match TRBD2. The CDR3 loop spans 15 amino acids. V gave up 4 bases and J gave up 4 bases; unmatched junction bases: 6. In germline, CDR1 is SGHRS, CDR2 YFSETQ. CDR3 sequence: CASSSGTSGTGELFF. The CDR3 region has the DNA TGCGCCAGCAGCAGCGGGACTAGTGGCACCGGGGAGCTGTTTTTT.

V is TRBV6-5 and J is TRBJ2-7, with TRBD2 as a possible D gene (7 bases). Between the trimmed V and J ends, which lost 7 bases and 0 bases, there was a span of 13 bases. The germline V gene encodes CDR1 MNHEY and CDR2 SVGAGI. The CDR3 length is 14 residues. CDR3: CASKGGPSSYEQYF. The CDR3 nucleotides read TGTGCCAGCAAGGGGGGGCCAAGCTCCTACGAGCAGTACTTC.

This clone has only a few counts. The V call is TRBV6-5, the J call TRBJ1-6; D uncertain. The germline V gene has CDR1 MNHEY and CDR2 SVGAGI. The V end lost 2 bases, the J end lost 7 bases, and 12 bases lay between the germline ends. The CDR3 totals 15 residues. CDR3 sequence reads: CASSYREAHNSPLHF. CDR3 nucleotide sequence: TGTGCCAGCAGTTACCGGGAGGCCCACAATTCACCCCTCCACTTT.

This chain uses TRBV19 with TRBJ1-5; 10 bases align to TRBD1. With 7 bases clipped from V and 0 bases from J, the junction kept 15 bases outside the gene matches. The CDR3 spans 19 residues. Germline-derived CDR1 and CDR2 are LNHDA and SQIVND (reference sequence). This chain's CDR3 is CASTFTGTGALLSNQPQHF. DNA of the CDR3: TGTGCCAGTACCTTCACCGGGACAGGGGCCCTACTTAGCAATCAGCCCCAGCATTTT.

The chain carries TRBV21-1 and TRBJ1-4. TRBV21-1 is designated a pseudogene. CDR3 length: 16 residues. The CDR3 DNA reads TGTGCCAGCAGCCCTGCCCTGGGGGGAGCGGAGGAAAAACTGTTTTTT. Encoded protein: CASSPALGGAEEKLFF.

The V call is TRBV5-1, the J call TRBJ2-7, with TRBD1 as a possible D gene (5 bases). Per the germline V gene, CDR1 is SGHRS and CDR2 is YFSETQ. Trimming shortened V by 4 bases and J by 1 base, and 12 bases separated the two germline ends. This CDR3 region has 14 residues. The DNA for the CDR3 is TGCGCCAGCAGCCCCGGACATGGGTCCTACGAGCAGTACTTC. It translates to CASSPGHGSYEQYF.

J is TRBJ1-1 and V is TRBV9; maybe TRBD1 (5 bases). Germline CDR1 SGDLS, CDR2 YYNGEE. Deletions cut 3 bases from V and 0 bases from J, with 12 bases between. CDR3 length equals 15 residues. The DNA for the CDR3 is TGTGCCAGCAGCGCCGGCCAGGGCGTGAACACTGAAGCTTTCTTT. It yields the protein CASSAGQGVNTEAFF.

The chain is built from TRBV6-4 and TRBJ1-2; TRBD1 agrees at 9 bases. Germline V CDR1 and CDR2: MRHNA, SNTAGT. Unmatched junction bases numbered 7, after V lost 5 bases and J lost 3 bases. The CDR3 has 15 amino acids. DNA for the CDR3: TGTGCCAGCAGTCCGACAGGGGGATTCGACTATGGCTACACCTTC. Translated: CASSPTGGFDYGYTF.

CDR3 protein: CASSEAVRTGEQYF. CDR3 nucleotides: TGTGCCAGCAGTGAAGCGGTTAGAACGGGGGAGCAGTACTTC. This rearrangement joins TRBV6-1 to TRBJ2-7; tentative D call: TRBD2 (5 bases). V was shortened by 0 bases and J by 7 bases, with 13 bases between the two germline ends. The CDR3 is made up of 14 amino acids. Per the germline V gene, CDR1 is MNHNS and CDR2 is SASEGT.